The next 16 T cell receptor beta chains were all read from a single sample in a study of blood T cells in healthy people across ages. Sample-barcoded 5' priming and a J-beta primer mix drove a second PCR of about 6 to 12 cycles. From the 5' RACE reads, TCRdb called clonotypes with MiXCR, one entry per CDR3 protein. The sample lists approximately 800,000 distinct CDR3 sequences; around a quarter were seen once. A further study also used this sample, focusing on T cells of mothers and their children.

The specimen was blood. These receptors were taken from a boy between 10 and 17 years old in good health.

V is TRBV9 and J is TRBJ2-1; possibly TRBD2 for D (6 bases). Trimming stripped 3 bases from V and 0 bases from J, with 10 bases between. CDR3 length: 15 amino acids. Germline V gene data show CDR1 as SGDLS and CDR2 as YYNGEE. CDR3 protein: CASSDSGSSYNEQFF. CDR3 sequence (DNA): TGTGCCAGCAGCGATAGCGGTAGCTCCTACAATGAGCAGTTCTTC.

V is TRBV11-2 and J is TRBJ2-3; 7 positions agree with TRBD1. Germline V CDR1 and CDR2: SGHAT, FQNNGV. The CDR3 length is 17 residues. V shed 0 bases, J shed 2 bases, and the junction held 8 bases outside the gene matches. The CDR3 DNA is TGTGCCAGCAGCTTAGATCGAGGGCAGGGGGTCACAGATACGCAGTATTTT. Protein: CASSLDRGQGVTDTQYF.

This sequence joins TRBV7-9 and TRBJ2-3; D remains unclear. Trimming removed 4 bases from V and 0 bases from J, with 8 bases in between. This CDR3 is built from 14 residues. CDR1 is SEHNR, CDR2 FQNEAQ, per germline (reference sequence). The DNA of the CDR3 is TGTGCCAGCAGCTCAGTCCAGAGCACAGATACGCAGTATTTT. Translated, it gives CASSSVQSTDTQYF.

This clonotype turned up a few times. V and J are TRBV3-1 and TRBJ2-7; D not certain. V was pared by 0 bases and J by 7 bases, with 13 bases between. This CDR3 comprises 14 residues. Germline CDR1 reads LGHDT; CDR2 reads YNNKEL (reference sequence). The CDR3, as DNA: TGTGCCAGCAGCCAAGAGGCCAGGTCTGATGAGCAGTACTTC. Translation gives CASSQEARSDEQYF.

This chain joins TRBV7-2 and TRBJ2-2, with D possibly matching TRBD1 (5 bases). V lost 5 bases and J lost 2, with 12 bases in between. The CDR3 is 15 residues long. Germline V CDR1 and CDR2: SGHTA, FQGNSA. Written as DNA, the CDR3 is TGTGCCAGCAGCCCGGACACGACTAACACCGGGGAGCTGTTTTTT. Amino acids: CASSPDTTNTGELFF.

This clonotype was seen more than once but under ten times. This rearrangement joins TRBV9 to TRBJ2-3; D unresolved. CDR1 is SGDLS, CDR2 YYNGEE, per germline. This CDR3 has 16 residues. Trimming took 0 bases from V and 6 from J, leaving 17 bases between them. The CDR3, as DNA: TGTGCCAGCAGCGTAGAACCCGAAGCGAGGTCTGATACGCAGTATTTT. Its protein is CASSVEPEARSDTQYF.

The chain recombines TRBV7-9 with TRBJ2-1; D not resolved. Germline V gene lookup returns CDR1 SEHNR and CDR2 FQNEAQ (reference sequence). This CDR3 has 14 residues. Trimming cost V 3 bases and J 2 bases, with 8 bases left between them. The CDR3: CASSLSLTYNEQFF. CDR3 nucleotides: TGTGCCAGCAGCTTGAGTCTTACCTACAATGAGCAGTTCTTC.

This clonotype was detected a few times. This sequence joins TRBV29-1 and TRBJ2-1; 9 nucleotides align to TRBD2. The germline V gene has CDR1 SQVTM and CDR2 ANQGSEA. Trimming removed 6 bases from V and 8 bases from J; junction bases left unmatched: 8. CDR3 length equals 13 residues. The DNA of the CDR3 is TGCAGCGTCATTAGCGGGAGTGTCGATGAGCAGTTCTTC. Translating gives CSVISGSVDEQFF.

The genes are TRBV3-1 and TRBJ2-5; no firm D call. Germline V gene sequence: CDR1 LGHDT, CDR2 YNNKEL (reference sequence). The CDR3 runs 12 residues. With 4 bases removed from V and 3 bases from J, the gap between germline ends came to 6 bases. CDR3 amino acids: CASSRKEETQYF. The CDR3 DNA reads as TGTGCCAGCAGCCGTAAGGAAGAGACCCAGTACTTC.

The rearrangement joins TRBV20-1 to TRBJ2-5; TRBD2 agrees at 8 bases. Trimming removed 0 bases from V and 4 bases from J; junction bases left unmatched: 4. The germline gives CDR1 DFQATT, CDR2 SNEGSKA (reference sequence). The CDR3 has 14 amino acids. This CDR3 reads CSARESGRGETQYF. The CDR3 nucleotides are TGCAGTGCTAGAGAGAGCGGGAGAGGAGAGACCCAGTACTTC.

The table lists this clonotype with many counts. The V and J genes are TRBV9 and TRBJ2-5, with 10 bases identical to TRBD1. The V gene end was trimmed by 3 bases and the J gene end by 5 bases; junction bases not matched to a gene: 7. Germline CDR1 is SGDLS and CDR2 is YYNGEE. The CDR3 sequence is 15 residues long. The CDR3 loop is CASSGGTGDVETQYF. The CDR3 DNA sequence: TGTGCCAGCAGCGGCGGGACAGGGGATGTGGAGACCCAGTACTTC.

The chain uses TRBV7-2 and TRBJ1-4; the D is unclear. Trimming stripped 5 bases from V and 12 bases from J, with 13 bases between. The CDR3 is made up of 12 amino acids. The germline gives CDR1 SGHTA, CDR2 FQGNSA. The DNA for the CDR3 is TGTGCCAGCAGCGCCCGACGCGACGAACTGTTTTTT. This encodes CASSARRDELFF.

In its sample, this clonotype was seen many times. The V gene is TRBV7-2, the J gene TRBJ2-5; unclear D gene. The last part of the DNA fits TRBJ2-1 better; the J call may be wrong. The CDR3 consists of 12 residues. From germline, CDR1 is SGHTA and CDR2 FQGNSA. The CDR3 protein is CASSGVLWVQFF. CDR3 coding DNA: TGTGCCAGCAGCGGGGTACTTTGGGTGCAGTTCTTC.

This clonotype was observed a few times. This chain's CDR3 is CASSFALAGGLWETQYF. The DNA for the CDR3 is TGTGCCAGCAGCTTTGCTCTAGCGGGGGGCCTTTGGGAGACCCAGTACTTC. The chain combines TRBV11-2 with TRBJ2-5; 11 bases are shared with TRBD2. Germline V lookup: CDR1 SGHAT, CDR2 FQNNGV. CDR3 size: 17 residues. J lost 5 bases, V lost 3 bases, and 11 bases had no gene match.

This clonotype was seen more than once but under ten times. The chain links TRBV20-1 to TRBJ2-5; D not certain. Trimming stripped 3 bases from V and 4 bases from J, with 18 bases between. The germline V gene has CDR1 DFQATT and CDR2 SNEGSKA (reference sequence). CDR3 size: 15 residues. Here the CDR3 reads CSARSFVTSGETQYF. CDR3 DNA: TGCAGTGCTAGGTCATTCGTCACCTCCGGAGAGACCCAGTACTTC.

This rearrangement joins TRBV27 to TRBJ1-2; 10 nucleotides match TRBD1. Per the germline V gene, CDR1 is MNHEY and CDR2 is SMNVEV (reference sequence). J lost 6 bases, V lost 6 bases, and 7 bases had no gene match. The CDR3 consists of 14 residues. CDR3 amino acids: CASSPRTGGNGYTF. Here the CDR3 DNA reads TGTGCCAGCAGCCCACGGACAGGGGGTAATGGCTACACCTTC.